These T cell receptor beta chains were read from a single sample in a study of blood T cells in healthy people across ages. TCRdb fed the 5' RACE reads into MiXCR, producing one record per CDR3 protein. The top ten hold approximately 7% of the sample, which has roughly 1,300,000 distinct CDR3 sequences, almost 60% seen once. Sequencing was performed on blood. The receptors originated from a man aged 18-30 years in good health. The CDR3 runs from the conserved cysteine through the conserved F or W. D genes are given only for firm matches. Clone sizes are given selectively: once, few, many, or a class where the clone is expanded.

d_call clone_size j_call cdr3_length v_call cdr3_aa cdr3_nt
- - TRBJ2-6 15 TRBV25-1 CASSGRGFGANVLTF TGTGCCAGCAGTGGCCGGGGGTTCGGGGCCAACGTCCTGACTTTC
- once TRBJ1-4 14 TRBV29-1 CSVGWEGDEKKLFF TGCAGCGTTGGTTGGGAGGGAGACGAAAAAAAACTGTTTTTT
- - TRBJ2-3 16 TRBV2 CASNARAGASTDTQYF TGTGCCAGCAATGCACGAGCGGGCGCAAGCACAGATACGCAGTATTTT
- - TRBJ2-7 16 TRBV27 CASSLSVGEFPYEQYF TGTGCCAGCAGTTTAAGTGTCGGGGAATTCCCCTACGAGCAGTACTTC
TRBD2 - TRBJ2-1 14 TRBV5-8 CASSLGGRRDEQFF TGTGCCAGCAGCTTGGGCGGGAGACGAGATGAGCAGTTCTTC
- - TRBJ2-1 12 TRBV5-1 CASSVLRNEQFF TGCGCCAGCAGCGTCCTAAGGAATGAGCAGTTCTTC
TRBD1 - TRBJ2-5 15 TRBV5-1 CASSLEGQSFETQYF TGCGCCAGCAGCTTGGAGGGACAGTCTTTCGAGACCCAGTACTTC
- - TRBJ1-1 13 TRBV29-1 CSVVRQAQVKAFF TGCAGCGTTGTCCGCCAGGCACAGGTCAAAGCTTTCTTT
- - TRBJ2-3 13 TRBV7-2 CASSTLGPDTQYF TGTGCCAGCAGCACCCTAGGTCCCGATACGCAGTATTTT
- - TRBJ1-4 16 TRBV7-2 CASSLAGGAINEKLFF TGTGCCAGCAGCTTAGCGGGGGGGGCGATTAATGAAAAACTGTTTTTT
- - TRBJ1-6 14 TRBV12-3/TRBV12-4 CASRELQGNSPLHF TGTGCCAGCAGGGAGCTGCAGGGGAATTCACCCCTCCACTTT
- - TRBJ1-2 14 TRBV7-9 CASSLVQGQEGYTF TGTGCCAGCAGCTTAGTCCAGGGTCAGGAGGGCTACACCTTC
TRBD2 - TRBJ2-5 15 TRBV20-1 CSARVGSGGKETQYF TGCAGTGCTAGAGTGGGTAGCGGGGGGAAAGAGACCCAGTACTTC
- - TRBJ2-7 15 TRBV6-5 CASRHSSTLKNEQYF TGTGCCAGCAGACACTCGTCCACACTTAAGAACGAGCAGTACTTC
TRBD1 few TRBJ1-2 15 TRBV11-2 CASSLAGGTGFGYTF TGTGCCAGCAGCTTAGCAGGGGGGACAGGGTTTGGCTACACCTTC
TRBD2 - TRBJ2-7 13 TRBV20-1 CSHREWAGVEQYF TGCTCCCATAGGGAGTGGGCGGGGGTCGAGCAGTACTTC
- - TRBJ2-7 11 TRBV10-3 CAITTGYEQYF TGTGCCATCACAACAGGATACGAGCAGTACTTC
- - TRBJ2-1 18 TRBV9 CASSEGMRALSSYNEQFF TGTGCCAGCAGCGAGGGGATGAGGGCGTTAAGCTCCTACAATGAGCAGTTCTTC
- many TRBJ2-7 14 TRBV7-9 CASSLVVSSYEQYF TGTGCCAGCAGCTTAGTGGTGAGCTCCTACGAGCAGTACTTC
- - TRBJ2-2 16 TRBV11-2 CASSLIGGANTGELFF TGTGCCAGCAGCTTAATCGGTGGGGCCAACACTGGGGAGCTGTTTTTT
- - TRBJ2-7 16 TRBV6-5 CASSLYPPGSTHEQYF TGTGCCAGCAGCCTATACCCTCCGGGTAGCACCCACGAGCAGTACTTC
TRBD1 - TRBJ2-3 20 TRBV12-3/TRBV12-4 CASSAPSGTGDFISTDTQYF TGTGCCAGCAGTGCACCCTCCGGGACAGGGGACTTCATCAGCACAGATACGCAGTATTTT
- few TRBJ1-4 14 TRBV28 CASTYDSRDEKLFF TGTGCCAGCACCTACGACAGCCGAGATGAAAAACTGTTTTTT
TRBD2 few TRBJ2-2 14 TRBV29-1 CSVELAGATGELFF TGCAGCGTTGAGCTAGCGGGGGCCACCGGGGAGCTGTTTTTT
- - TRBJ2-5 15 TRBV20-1 CSAREARSIGETQYF TGCAGTGCTAGAGAGGCACGGAGCATAGGAGAGACCCAGTACTTC
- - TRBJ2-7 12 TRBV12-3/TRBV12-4 CASTPNGYEQYF TGTGCCAGCACCCCAAACGGCTACGAGCAGTACTTC
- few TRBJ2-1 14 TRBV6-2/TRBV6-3 CASSSIGVYNEQFF TGTGCCAGCAGTTCTATCGGGGTCTACAATGAGCAGTTCTTC
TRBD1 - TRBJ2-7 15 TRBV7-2 CASSLGRDSGHEQYF TGTGCCAGCAGCTTAGGCCGGGACAGTGGCCACGAGCAGTACTTC
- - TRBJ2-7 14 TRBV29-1 CSVYLPGESYEQYF TGCAGCGTTTACCTCCCGGGAGAATCCTACGAGCAGTACTTC
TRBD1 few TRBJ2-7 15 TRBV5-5 CASSLDQGAFYEQYF TGTGCCAGCAGCTTGGACCAGGGGGCGTTTTACGAGCAGTACTTC
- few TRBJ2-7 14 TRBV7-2 CASSLFPQAYEQYF TGTGCCAGCAGCTTATTCCCCCAGGCCTACGAGCAGTACTTC
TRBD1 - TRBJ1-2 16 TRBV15 CATSRDLTQGARGYTF TGTGCCACCAGCAGAGATCTTACGCAGGGGGCGAGAGGCTACACCTTC
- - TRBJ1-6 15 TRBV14 CASSQGRNYNSPLHF TGTGCCAGCAGCCAGGGACGGAACTATAATTCACCCCTCCACTTT
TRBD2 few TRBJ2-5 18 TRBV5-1 CASSLGRRLAGEGETQYF TGCGCCAGCAGCTTGGGGCGAAGACTAGCGGGAGAGGGAGAGACCCAGTACTTC
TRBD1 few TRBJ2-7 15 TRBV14 CASSQEGTGGYEQYF TGTGCCAGCAGCCAAGAAGGGACAGGGGGGTACGAGCAGTACTTC
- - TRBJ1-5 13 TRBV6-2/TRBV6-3 CASSSPENQHQHF TGTGCCAGCAGTTCCCCGGAGAATCAGCACCAGCATTTT
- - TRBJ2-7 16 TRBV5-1 CASSLAIGTGNYEQYF TGCGCCAGCAGCTTGGCCATTGGGACTGGAAACTACGAGCAGTACTTC
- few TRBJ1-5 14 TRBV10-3 CAISDGVSNQPQHF TGTGCCATCAGTGACGGGGTTAGCAATCAGCCCCAGCATTTT
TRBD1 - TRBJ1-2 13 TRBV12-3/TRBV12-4 CASSFGDRHPGTF TGTGCCAGCAGTTTTGGGGACAGACACCCGGGCACCTTC
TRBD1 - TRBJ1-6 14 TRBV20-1 CSARGDRVESPLHF TGCAGTGCTAGGGGAGACAGGGTAGAGTCACCCCTCCACTTT
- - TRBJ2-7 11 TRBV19 CASSAGVRQYF TGTGCCAGTAGTGCAGGAGTTAGGCAGTACTTC
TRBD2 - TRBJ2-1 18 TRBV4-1 CASSQDYGWTSGRNEQFF TGCGCCAGCAGCCAAGATTACGGGTGGACTAGCGGGAGGAATGAGCAGTTCTTC